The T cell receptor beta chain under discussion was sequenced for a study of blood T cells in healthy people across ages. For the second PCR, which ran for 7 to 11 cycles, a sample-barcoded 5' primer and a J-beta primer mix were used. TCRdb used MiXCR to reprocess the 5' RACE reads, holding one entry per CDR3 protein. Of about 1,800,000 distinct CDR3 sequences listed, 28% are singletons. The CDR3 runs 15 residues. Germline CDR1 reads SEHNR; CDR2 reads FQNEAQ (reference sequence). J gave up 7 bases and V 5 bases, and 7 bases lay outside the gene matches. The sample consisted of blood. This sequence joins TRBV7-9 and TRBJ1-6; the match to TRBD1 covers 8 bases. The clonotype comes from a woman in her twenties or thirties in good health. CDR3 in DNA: TGTGCCAGCAGCGAAAGGACAGGGAGCAATTCACCCCTCCACTTT. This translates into CASSERTGSNSPLHF. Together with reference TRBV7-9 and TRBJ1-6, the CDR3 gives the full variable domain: DTGVSQNPRHKITKRGQNVTFRCDPISEHNRLYWYRQTLGQGPEFLTYFQNEAQLEKSRLLSDRFSAERPKGSFSTLEIQRTEQGDSAMYLCASSERTGSNSPLHFGNGTRLTVT.